This T cell receptor beta chain appears in the sequencing data of a study of molecular identifiers for immune sequencing clone quantification. CDR1 and CDR2 from the germline V gene are SGHRS and YFSETQ. Trimming stripped 4 bases from V and 2 bases from J, with 21 bases between. This CDR3 region has 17 residues. This clonotype has a handful of counts. Its antigen remains unknown. Listed TCR primers, together with previously described methods, were used for the bulk TCR libraries. MiXCR, run by TCRdb on the PCR reads, gives a single entry per CDR3 protein. The table lists about 53,000 distinct CDR3 sequences, about a third of them singletons. For naive CD8 T cells, sorting used the CD8+CD4-CCR7+CD45RA+ phenotype. Study-wide results and caveats: Sizes of clones that are highly expanded could be underestimated (if identical TCR molecules share a barcode).

The rearrangement links TRBV5-1 to TRBJ2-5, with a tentative D call TRBD1 (6 bases). Material for sequencing was naive CD8+ T cells from blood, with Jurkat cell RNA spiked in. The sample's subset: FACS-sorted CD8+CD4-CCR7+CD45RA+ naive T cells. The TCR was taken from a human donor in good health. Some libraries in this study had Jurkat cell RNA spiked in. The CDR3 bases are TGCGCCAGCAGCAACCGACAGGACCCTTGGTGGCAAGAGACCCAGTACTTC. It translates to CASSNRQDPWWQETQYF.